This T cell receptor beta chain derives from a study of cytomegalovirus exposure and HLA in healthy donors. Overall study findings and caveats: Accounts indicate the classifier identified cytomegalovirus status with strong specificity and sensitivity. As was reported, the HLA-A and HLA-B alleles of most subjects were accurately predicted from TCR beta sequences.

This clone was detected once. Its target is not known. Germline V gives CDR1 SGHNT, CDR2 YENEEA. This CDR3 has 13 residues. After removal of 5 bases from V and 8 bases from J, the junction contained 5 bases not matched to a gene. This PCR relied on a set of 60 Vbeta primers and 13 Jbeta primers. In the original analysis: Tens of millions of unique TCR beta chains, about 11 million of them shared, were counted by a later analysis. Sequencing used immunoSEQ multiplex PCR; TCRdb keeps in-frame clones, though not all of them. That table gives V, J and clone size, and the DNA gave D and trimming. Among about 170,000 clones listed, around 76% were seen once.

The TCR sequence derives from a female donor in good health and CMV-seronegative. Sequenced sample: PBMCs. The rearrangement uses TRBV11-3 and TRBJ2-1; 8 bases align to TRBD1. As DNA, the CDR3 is TGTGCCAGCAGCCCAGGACAGGGTGATGAGCAGTTCTTC. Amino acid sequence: CASSPGQGDEQFF.